A single sample gave rise to the 25 T cell receptor beta chains below, sequenced in a study of T cell responses to AZD1222 COVID-19 vaccine. This table comes from immunoSEQ multiplex PCR, and its TCRdb copy is limited to in-frame clones, with some not included. The sample has 110,000 or so clones, around 87% seen once. This material consisted of peripheral blood, taken 28 days after the second AZD1222 dose. The receptors stem from an adult who received the AZD1222 COVID-19 vaccine.

The chain links TRBV13 to TRBJ2-5, with D perhaps matching TRBD2 (5 bases). Trimming shortened V by 2 bases and J by 5 bases, and 15 bases separated the two germline ends. The CDR3 runs 15 residues. Germline assignment: CDR1 PRHDT and CDR2 FYEKMQ (reference sequence). The chain's CDR3 is CASSLRPEGVETQYF. For the CDR3, the DNA is TGTGCCAGCAGCTTACGGCCCGAGGGCGTGGAGACCCAGTACTTC. Full variable domain (rest looked up from reference TRBV13 and TRBJ2-5): AAGVIQSPRHLIKEKRETATLKCYPIPRHDTVYWYQQGPGQDPQFLISFYEKMQSDKGSIPDRFSAQQFSDYHSELNMSSLELGDSALYFCASSLRPEGVETQYFGPGTRLLVL.

The rearrangement links TRBV30 to TRBJ1-5; D possibly corresponds to TRBD1 (5 bases). Germline CDR1 and CDR2: GTSNPN and SVGIG (reference sequence). The CDR3 spans 16 residues. The V end lost 0 bases, the J end lost 4 bases, and 16 bases lay between the germline ends. The CDR3 DNA is TGTGCCTGGAGTGTATACCCCGGGGGGGGGAATCAGCCCCAGCATTTT. It encodes CAWSVYPGGGNQPQHF.

The gene calls are TRBV28 and TRBJ1-4, with a possible D match to TRBD1 (5 bases). This CDR3 spans 16 amino acids. V dropped 6 bases and J dropped 7 bases, with 21 bases sitting between them. Germline V gene sequence: CDR1 MDHEN, CDR2 SYDVKM. CDR3 amino acids: CASRPGMGGGGEKLFF. The CDR3 region has the DNA TGTGCCAGCAGGCCTGGCATGGGGGGTGGCGGTGAAAAACTGTTTTTT.

V and J are TRBV7-2 and TRBJ2-3, with a possible D match to TRBD1 (6 bases). From germline, CDR1 is SGHTA and CDR2 FQGNSA. V lost 2 bases and J 1 base, leaving 10 bases between the germline ends. The CDR3 is made up of 15 amino acids. This CDR3 is CASSLQGIRTDTQYF. The DNA of the CDR3 is TGTGCCAGCAGCTTACAGGGGATCCGCACAGATACGCAGTATTTT.

This chain connects TRBV27 to TRBJ1-5; no firm D call. CDR1 and CDR2 from the germline V gene are MNHEY and SMNVEV (reference sequence). V was trimmed by 2 bases and J by 0 bases, leaving 11 bases between them. The CDR3 has 16 residues. The CDR3, as DNA: TGTGCCAGCAGTTTAACCGGGGTTAATAGCAATCAGCCCCAGCATTTT. Translating gives CASSLTGVNSNQPQHF.

The chain employs TRBV19 and TRBJ1-5; the D is unclear. The CDR3 totals 13 residues. Trimming took 6 bases from V and 2 from J, leaving 8 bases between them. CDR1 is LNHDA, CDR2 SQIVND, per germline (reference sequence). CDR3: CASRTGGNQPQHF. The CDR3, as DNA: TGTGCCAGTAGAACCGGGGGCAATCAGCCCCAGCATTTT.

The rearrangement joins TRBV29-1 to TRBJ2-2, with TRBD1 matching over 7 bases. The V gene end was trimmed by 5 bases and the J gene end by 6 bases; junction bases not matched to a gene: 6. The CDR3 consists of 13 residues. Germline V gene sequence: CDR1 SQVTM, CDR2 ANQGSEA. CDR3: CSVSPQGAGELFF. The CDR3 nucleotides read TGCAGCGTTTCACCGCAGGGGGCCGGGGAGCTGTTTTTT.

The rearrangement uses TRBV19 and TRBJ1-2; unclear D gene. The length of the CDR3 is 13 residues. Per germline, CDR1 LNHDA and CDR2 SQIVND (reference sequence). V gave up 6 bases and J gave up 1 base, with 9 bases separating them. The CDR3 loop is CASSHSSNYGYTF. In DNA form, the CDR3 reads TGTGCCAGTAGCCACAGTAGTAACTATGGCTACACCTTC.

The chain couples TRBV12-3 or TRBV12-4 to TRBJ2-3; D unresolved. The V end was cut by 4 bases, the J end by 5 bases, with 10 bases between. CDR3 length: 13 residues. CDR3 sequence (DNA): TGTGCCAGCAGTTCCGAGTATCAAGATACGCAGTATTTT. Its protein product is CASSSEYQDTQYF.

J is TRBJ2-1 and V is TRBV5-4; D call uncertain. Germline values: CDR1 SGHNT, CDR2 YYREEE (reference sequence). The CDR3 runs 14 residues. Trimming stripped 4 bases from V and 0 bases from J, with 8 bases between. CDR3 protein: CASSRDTSYNEQFF. The CDR3 bases are TGTGCCAGCAGCCGAGACACCTCCTACAATGAGCAGTTCTTC.

The gene calls are TRBV15 and TRBJ1-5; D not resolved. Germline CDR1 reads LNHNV; CDR2 reads YYDKDF (reference sequence). There are 16 residues in the CDR3. Trimming pared 3 bases from V and 1 base from J, leaving 13 bases between. The CDR3 sequence is CATSREAILSNQPQHF. The CDR3 DNA reads TGTGCCACCAGCAGGGAGGCCATCCTAAGCAATCAGCCCCAGCATTTT.

This chain joins TRBV2 and TRBJ1-5, with 8 bases aligning to TRBD1. The J segment lost 3 bases and the V segment lost 8 bases, leaving 12 bases of the junction unmatched. Germline V CDR1 and CDR2: SNHLY, FYNNEI. This CDR3 contains 16 residues. The CDR3 DNA is TGTGCCAGCGCTTACCGCAGGGGGCAGGTCAATCAGCCCCAGCATTTT. Translation: CASAYRRGQVNQPQHF.

CDR3 region: CASSRISPDTQYF. The DNA of the CDR3 is TGCGCCAGCAGCCGAATCAGCCCAGATACGCAGTATTTT. The chain uses TRBV5-1 and TRBJ2-3, with D unclear. Germline V lookup: CDR1 SGHRS, CDR2 YFSETQ. The ends were cut back, 4 bases at V and 4 bases at J, with 10 bases in the middle. The CDR3 covers 13 residues.

The rearrangement joins TRBV18 to TRBJ1-2; 8 bases match TRBD1. Looked up from germline, CDR1 is KGHSH and CDR2 is LQKENI. The V gene end was trimmed by 3 bases and the J gene end by 4 bases; junction bases not matched to a gene: 7. The CDR3 runs to 15 residues. The chain's CDR3 is CASSPGQGGSYGYTF. The CDR3 nucleotides are TGTGCCAGCTCACCCGGACAGGGCGGAAGCTATGGCTACACCTTC.

A note on this clone: A junction boundary mismatches the germline segment, possibly from a read error. This rearrangement joins TRBV7-9 to TRBJ2-7; D perhaps matches TRBD2 (6 bases). Germline CDR1 and CDR2: SEHNR and FQNEAQ (reference sequence). CDR3 length: 11 residues. CDR3 bases: TGTGCCAGCAGCTCGAGACTAGACCAGGACTTC. It translates to CASSSRLDQDF.

V gene TRBV2 combines with J gene TRBJ1-2; D remains unclear. Germline V gene data show CDR1 as SNHLY and CDR2 as FYNNEI. The CDR3 spans 10 residues. The V end was cut by 1 base, the J end by 7 bases, with 1 base between. CDR3 in DNA: TGTGCCAGCAGTGAAGGTGGCTACACCTTC. It codes for CASSEGGYTF.

This clone was seen only once. The gene calls are TRBV4-2 and TRBJ1-5; a possible D gene is TRBD1 (5 bases). The CDR3 has 15 amino acids. Germline values: CDR1 LGHNA, CDR2 YNFKEQ. Trimming cost V 2 bases and J 0 bases, with 8 bases left between them. The CDR3 region has the DNA TGTGCCAGCAGCCAAAGTGGGGGTAGCAATCAGCCCCAGCATTTT. Its protein product is CASSQSGGSNQPQHF.

This chain links TRBV30 with TRBJ1-1; D possibly corresponds to TRBD1 (6 bases). In germline, CDR1 is GTSNPN, CDR2 SVGIG (reference sequence). V lost 5 bases and J lost 7, with 11 bases in between. CDR3 length: 11 residues. For the CDR3, the DNA is TGTGCCTGGGAAGGGGGGAATGAAGCTTTCTTT. It translates to CAWEGGNEAFF.

The chain combines TRBV30 with TRBJ1-2; 8 nucleotides agree with TRBD1. The CDR3 covers 13 residues. V trimming: 4 bases; J trimming: 2 bases; junction bases outside the gene matches: 3. Germline-derived CDR1 and CDR2 are GTSNPN and SVGIG (reference sequence). The CDR3 is CAWTGGGNYGYTF. Written as DNA, the CDR3 is TGTGCCTGGACAGGGGGCGGAAACTATGGCTACACCTTC.

The V call is TRBV27, the J call TRBJ2-1; 9 bases map to TRBD2. Germline assignment: CDR1 MNHEY and CDR2 SMNVEV (reference sequence). The CDR3 length is 16 residues. The trim removed 2 bases at V and 0 bases at J, leaving 2 bases unmatched. The CDR3 loop is CASSLAGGPSYNEQFF. The CDR3 DNA follows: TGTGCCAGCAGTTTAGCGGGAGGGCCCTCCTACAATGAGCAGTTCTTC.

This chain connects TRBV7-9 to TRBJ2-1, with TRBD2 identical over 9 bases. After removal of 1 base from V and 9 bases from J, the junction contained 7 bases not matched to a gene. The CDR3 is 15 amino acids. Germline loops: CDR1 SEHNR, CDR2 FQNEAQ (reference sequence). The CDR3 protein is CASSLDGSGGSEQFF. The CDR3 DNA reads as TGTGCCAGCAGCTTAGACGGTAGCGGGGGTTCTGAGCAGTTCTTC.

With regard to this clone: Other DNA sequences within the sample encode an identical CDR3. The J gene is TRBJ2-7, the V gene TRBV28, with D unresolved. The CDR3 has 12 residues. The ends were cut back, 2 bases at V and 3 bases at J, with 5 bases in the middle. Germline lookup yields CDR1 MDHEN and CDR2 SYDVKM. The CDR3 spells CASSLVGYEQYF. As DNA, the CDR3 is TGTGCCAGCAGTTTAGTGGGCTACGAGCAGTACTTC.

The chain uses TRBV19 and TRBJ2-3, with 7 bases identical to TRBD1. Germline V gives CDR1 LNHDA, CDR2 SQIVND (reference sequence). This CDR3 contains 15 residues. The ends lost 6 bases at V and 0 bases at J; junction bases unmatched: 6. CDR3 region: CASSRRTGSTDTQYF. Here the CDR3 DNA reads TGTGCCAGTAGCCGGAGGACAGGAAGCACAGATACGCAGTATTTT. The complete variable domain, with remaining parts taken from reference TRBV19 and TRBJ2-3, reads DGGITQSPKYLFRKEGQNVTLSCEQNLNHDAMYWYRQDPGQGLRLIYYSQIVNDFQKGDIAEGYSVSREKKESFPLTVTSAQKNPTAFYLCASSRRTGSTDTQYFGPGTRLTVL.

The gene calls are TRBV5-5 and TRBJ2-7; 9 bases align to TRBD1. This CDR3 is 14 amino acids long. After removal of 0 bases from V and 3 bases from J, the junction contained 1 base not matched to a gene. Germline assignment: CDR1 SGHKS and CDR2 YYEKEE (reference sequence). The CDR3 bases are TGTGCCAGCAGCTTGGTGACAGGGGGCTACGAGCAGTACTTC. Protein product: CASSLVTGGYEQYF.

The chain has TRBV7-9 and TRBJ2-2, with 8 positions matching TRBD1. There are 15 residues in the CDR3. The V gene's germline CDR1 is SEHNR and CDR2 FQNEAQ (reference sequence). Trimming took 5 bases from V and 8 from J; bases not matched to a gene: 10. CDR3 amino acids: CASSPGQGVGGELFF. The CDR3 DNA reads as TGTGCCAGCAGCCCAGGACAGGGAGTAGGAGGGGAGCTGTTTTTT.